Each of the 22 T cell receptor beta chains below was sequenced from the same sample in a study of naive and memory T cell subsets. Study findings and constraints: Especially in CD8 cells, naive repertoires contained a few larger clonotypes, possibly CD45RA-re-expressing memory cells.

These receptors are not linked to any known antigen. An equimolar mix of two oligonucleotides served as the beta constant-region primer for TRBC1 and TRBC2. Four rounds of PCR amplified the ligated cDNA using nested alpha and beta constant-region primers plus SP2. TCRdb re-called the UMI-ligation and nested PCR reads with MiXCR, one entry per CDR3 protein. The sample carries about 150,000 distinct CDR3 sequences, roughly 22% recorded once. Sequencing was performed on naive CD4+ T cells from blood. Source of these receptors: a human donor in good health.

The genes are TRBV19 and TRBJ1-1; D remains unclear. Trimming took 5 bases from V and 3 from J, leaving 10 bases between them. The CDR3 is 13 amino acids. Per the germline V gene, CDR1 is LNHDA and CDR2 is SQIVND (reference sequence). Written as DNA, the CDR3 is TGTGCCAGTAGTTTCAGCACCCACACTGAAGCTTTCTTT. Translated: CASSFSTHTEAFF.

This clonotype was detected only a few times. The chain uses TRBV6-5 and TRBJ1-1, with D unclear. The CDR3 length is 13 residues. V dropped 2 bases and J dropped 1 base, with 5 bases sitting between them. Germline CDR1 and CDR2: MNHEY and SVGAGI. This CDR3 reads CASSYASNTEAFF. CDR3 in DNA: TGTGCCAGCAGTTACGCGTCGAACACTGAAGCTTTCTTT.

The sample holds many counts of this clonotype. The chain has TRBV6-6 and TRBJ1-5; no clear D. There are 16 residues in the CDR3. Trimming cost V 0 bases and J 2 bases, with 11 bases left between them. In germline, CDR1 is MNHNY, CDR2 SVGAGI (reference sequence). In nucleotides, the CDR3 is TGTGCCAGCAGTTACTCCGGCTCCCGAGGCAATCAGCCCCAGCATTTT. Translated, it gives CASSYSGSRGNQPQHF.

Ten or more counts support this clonotype. The chain combines TRBV12-3 or TRBV12-4 with TRBJ2-7, with TRBD1 as a possible D gene (5 bases). Trimming took 1 base from V and 3 from J, leaving 7 bases between them. The CDR3 runs 13 residues. CDR3 amino acids: CASSLGQLYEQYF. Here the CDR3 DNA reads TGTGCCAGCAGTTTAGGACAGCTCTACGAGCAGTACTTC.

This chain connects TRBV4-1 to TRBJ2-1; 7 nucleotides line up with TRBD1. Trimming at V came to 0 bases and at J to 7 bases, leaving 12 bases not matched to a gene. CDR3 length equals 17 residues. Germline assignment: CDR1 MGHRA and CDR2 YSYEKL. The CDR3 coding sequence is TGCGCCAGCAGCCAAGATCTTCAGGGGGTGGTTCGGAATGAGCAGTTCTTC. Encoded protein: CASSQDLQGVVRNEQFF.

The V and J genes are TRBV7-2 and TRBJ2-1; 10 nucleotides line up with TRBD2. The germline gives CDR1 SGHTA, CDR2 FQGNSA. J was trimmed by 8 bases and V by 1 base; bases with no gene match: 5. The length of the CDR3 is 15 residues. CDR3 in amino acids: CASSLVGLAGDEQFF. The CDR3, as DNA: TGTGCCAGCAGCTTAGTAGGCCTAGCGGGAGATGAGCAGTTCTTC.

Only a few counts were recorded for this clonotype. This chain joins TRBV6-1 and TRBJ2-1; D gene uncertain. Trimming took off 6 bases at V and 0 bases at J, with 12 bases between the two ends. The CDR3 sequence is 15 residues long. Germline assignment: CDR1 MNHNS and CDR2 SASEGT. The CDR3 spells CASRDRPSSYNEQFF. CDR3 DNA: TGTGCCAGCAGGGACCGCCCGAGCTCCTACAATGAGCAGTTCTTC.

The table lists this clonotype with a few counts. The CDR3 nucleotides read TGTGCCAGTCGCCAGTCCTACCTTAGCACAGATACGCAGTATTTT. It yields the protein CASRQSYLSTDTQYF. The J gene is TRBJ2-3, the V gene TRBV27; D gene ambiguous. V was trimmed by 9 bases and J by 0 bases, leaving 16 bases between them. The CDR3 consists of 15 residues. Germline CDR1 is MNHEY and CDR2 is SMNVEV (reference sequence).

This rearrangement joins TRBV24-1 to TRBJ2-5; 8 positions match TRBD1. The J segment lost 5 bases and the V segment lost 3 bases, leaving 7 bases of the junction unmatched. Germline V CDR1 and CDR2: KGHDR, SFDVKD. This CDR3 spans 15 amino acids. In DNA form, the CDR3 reads TGTGCCACCAGTGATCCCGGACAGGGTTTGGAGACCCAGTACTTC. It encodes CATSDPGQGLETQYF.

This clonotype came up many times. The chain recombines TRBV18 with TRBJ1-2, with 7 bases lining up with TRBD1. The length of the CDR3 is 13 residues. Looked up from germline, CDR1 is KGHSH and CDR2 is LQKENI. The V gene end was trimmed by 3 bases and the J gene end by 8 bases; junction bases not matched to a gene: 6. The CDR3 DNA sequence: TGTGCCAGCTCACCGAAACAGGGGTCCGGCTACACCTTC. Translating gives CASSPKQGSGYTF.

In its sample, this clonotype was seen many times. The junction departs from germline at one end; a sequencing error may be responsible. This chain connects TRBV28 to TRBJ2-3; D unclear. The germline gives CDR1 MDHEN, CDR2 SYDVKM. CDR3 length equals 13 residues. DNA of the CDR3: TGTGCCAGCATTTTAAGCGGCACAGATACGCAGTATTTT. It is translated as CASILSGTDTQYF.

The chain has TRBV7-2 and TRBJ1-1; no clear D. This CDR3 is built from 14 residues. V was pared by 2 bases and J by 0 bases, with 7 bases between. The germline V gene encodes CDR1 SGHTA and CDR2 FQGNSA. Written as DNA, the CDR3 is TGTGCCAGCAGCTTACGGATTATGAACACTGAAGCTTTCTTT. It translates to CASSLRIMNTEAFF.

This clonotype was seen once. The chain links TRBV4-3 to TRBJ1-4; possible D gene TRBD1, 5 bases. Trimming stripped 0 bases from V and 7 bases from J, with 12 bases between. Germline lookup yields CDR1 LGHNA and CDR2 YSLEER. The CDR3 runs 15 residues. The CDR3 reads CASSQDGGVGEKLFF. As DNA, the CDR3 is TGCGCCAGCAGCCAAGATGGAGGGGTTGGTGAAAAACTGTTTTTT.

This clonotype was seen more than once but under ten times. V and J are TRBV28 and TRBJ2-1; D is perhaps TRBD2 (5 bases). The CDR3 consists of 15 residues. V was clipped by 7 bases and J by 8 bases, with 21 bases between them. Germline V lookup: CDR1 MDHEN, CDR2 SYDVKM. The CDR3 loop reads CASIHGGRARDEQFF. The DNA for the CDR3 is TGTGCCAGCATCCATGGAGGCCGTGCTCGGGATGAGCAGTTCTTC.

The rearrangement joins TRBV12-3 or TRBV12-4 to TRBJ1-2; 9 nucleotides align to TRBD1. This CDR3 has 18 residues. V lost 3 bases to trimming and J lost 8 bases; unmatched junction nucleotides: 19. The CDR3 sequence: CASSFWHVQGASFSGYTF. DNA of the CDR3: TGTGCCAGCAGTTTTTGGCACGTACAGGGGGCTAGTTTTTCGGGCTACACCTTC.

The V and J genes are TRBV28 and TRBJ2-7, with TRBD2 identical over 11 bases. The trim removed 7 bases at V and 9 bases at J, leaving 5 bases unmatched. Germline V gene data show CDR1 as MDHEN and CDR2 as SYDVKM. The CDR3 runs 12 residues. The CDR3, as DNA: TGTGCCAGCACTAGCGGGAGGAGGGCGCAGTACTTC. Translated, it gives CASTSGRRAQYF.

The sample holds a few counts of this clonotype. V and J are TRBV5-5 and TRBJ1-5; D possibly corresponds to TRBD1 (5 bases). CDR1 and CDR2 (germline): SGHKS, YYEKEE (reference sequence). The CDR3 length is 15 residues. V dropped 0 bases and J dropped 2 bases, with 9 bases sitting between them. CDR3 coding DNA: TGTGCCAGCAGCTTGGTTTTAGGGGGCAATCAGCCCCAGCATTTT. As protein: CASSLVLGGNQPQHF.

This clonotype was found a few times. This chain connects TRBV7-3 to TRBJ1-6; D is unclear. Germline V gene data show CDR1 as SGHTA and CDR2 as FQGTGA. V lost 1 base to trimming and J lost 3 bases, with 16 bases between them. The CDR3 loop spans 18 amino acids. CDR3 region: CASSLIINRTVYNSPLHF. The DNA of the CDR3 is TGTGCCAGCAGCTTAATCATAAACAGAACAGTCTATAATTCACCCCTCCACTTT.

The sample holds a few counts of this clonotype. V is TRBV29-1 and J is TRBJ1-1; D is unclear. V was clipped by 6 bases and J by 0 bases, with 11 bases between them. Germline loops: CDR1 SQVTM, CDR2 ANQGSEA. CDR3 length equals 13 residues. CDR3 protein: CSVQRVLNTEAFF. CDR3 in DNA: TGCAGCGTGCAAAGGGTCTTGAACACTGAAGCTTTCTTT.

This chain connects TRBV6-1 to TRBJ2-1; D may be TRBD1 or TRBD2 (5 bases each). Trimming shortened V by 8 bases and J by 0 bases, and 11 bases separated the two germline ends. The germline V gene has CDR1 MNHNS and CDR2 SASEGT. The CDR3 length is 14 residues. The CDR3 protein is CASWDASSYNEQFF. CDR3 sequence (DNA): TGTGCCAGCTGGGACGCGAGCTCCTACAATGAGCAGTTCTTC.

This clonotype was counted between two and nine times. The chain joins TRBV28 to TRBJ2-1; the D gene could be TRBD1 or TRBD2 (5 bases each). CDR1 is MDHEN, CDR2 SYDVKM, per germline. The CDR3 covers 16 residues. V lost 1 base to trimming and J lost 0 bases, with 10 bases between them. The chain's CDR3 is CASSLSGTVSYNEQFF. The CDR3 DNA sequence: TGTGCCAGCAGTTTATCAGGGACGGTCTCCTACAATGAGCAGTTCTTC.

The gene calls are TRBV20-1 and TRBJ1-2, with 7 bases that match TRBD1. The CDR3 has 13 amino acids. Trimming took 6 bases from V and 4 from J; bases not matched to a gene: 8. CDR1 DFQATT and CDR2 SNEGSKA come from the germline V gene (reference sequence). CDR3 in amino acids: CSANRGRAYGYTF. The DNA of the CDR3 is TGCAGTGCCAACAGGGGAAGAGCCTATGGCTACACCTTC.